Sequencing of this T cell receptor (beta chain) was carried out in a study of T cells in Graves' hyperthyroidism and ophthalmopathy. Fresh peripheral blood, about 9.6 ml, yielded the PBMCs. TCR beta CDR3 regions were amplified from RNA. With the HTBI primer set, the TCR CDR3 went through a first round of RT-PCR. MiXCR was run by TCRdb on the multiplex PCR reads, yielding one entry per CDR3 protein. The profile covers around 600,000 distinct CDR3 sequences, with approximately 15% appearing a single time and under 3.5% taken by the ten largest. Points from the study as a whole: Blood samples included most of the expanded thyroid clonotypes exceeding 0.001.

This clonotype was seen at least ten times. No antigen is known for it. Germline V CDR1 and CDR2: SGHDT, YYEEEE. The CDR3 spans 19 residues. V was shortened by 4 bases and J by 7 bases, with 30 bases between the two germline ends. The clonotype comes from a woman aged 35 to 49 with Graves' ophthalmopathy. This chain joins TRBV5-6 and TRBJ1-5, with unresolved D. Sequenced sample: blood. The CDR3 spells CASSHLAGQGLILVQPQHF. CDR3 in DNA: TGTGCCAGCAGCCACCTGGCCGGGCAAGGGTTAATATTGGTCCAGCCCCAGCATTTT.